This T cell receptor beta chain derives from a study of blood T cell repertoires in COVID-19. The wider study: The United States, Italy and Spain provided the acute and convalescent COVID-19 samples. T cells, B-cell-depleted T cells, or PBMCs supplied cDNA or gDNA.

Original processing notes: Researchers report that nucleated cell counts were estimated from reference gene primer amplification. Produced via immunoSEQ multiplex PCR; TCRdb's table is partial and in-frame only. D and trimming were read from the DNA, whereas the V and J calls and clone size are those reported in that table. Of 450,000 or so clones listed, 89% are singletons. Seattle's cohort entered during active infection and was followed longitudinally. The specimen was peripheral blood. The TCR originated in a woman aged 40 to 49 with COVID-19, enrolled during active disease.

CDR3: CASSYLSTQETQYF. DNA for the CDR3: TGTGCCAGCAGTTACTTATCTACCCAAGAGACCCAGTACTTC. The V gene is TRBV6-5, the J gene TRBJ2-5; the D is unclear. This CDR3 has 14 residues. V lost 1 base, J lost 1 base, and 7 bases lay in between. Looked up from germline, CDR1 is MNHEY and CDR2 is SVGAGI.